These 31 T cell receptor beta chains originate from one sample sequenced in a study of T cell responses to AZD1222 COVID-19 vaccine. Profiled with immunoSEQ multiplex PCR; TCRdb holds only in-frame clones, not every one. The table includes more than 250,000 clones, more than 85% detected once. The starting material was peripheral blood, obtained on day 0 of AZD1222 vaccination. The receptors stem from an adult in good health.

The CDR3 protein is CASTFRGRFGQPQHF. The CDR3 DNA reads TGTGCCAGCACCTTCCGGGGGAGGTTCGGTCAGCCCCAGCATTTT. The rearrangement uses TRBV28 and TRBJ1-5; possible D gene TRBD1, 5 bases. The V gene lost 7 bases and the J gene lost 6 bases, with 19 bases spanning the gap. Germline V CDR1 and CDR2: MDHEN, SYDVKM. CDR3 length equals 15 residues.

This chain uses TRBV6-6 with TRBJ1-1; TRBD1 matches at 7 bases. The CDR3 sequence is 15 residues long. The V gene's germline CDR1 is MNHNY and CDR2 SVGAGI (reference sequence). V trimming: 5 bases; J trimming: 0 bases; junction bases outside the gene matches: 6. The CDR3 protein is CASSPRQGVNTEAFF. The CDR3 DNA reads TGTGCCAGCAGTCCCCGACAGGGAGTGAACACTGAAGCTTTCTTT.

This rearrangement joins TRBV28 to TRBJ1-1; D not certain. Trimming removed 3 bases at V and 0 bases at J, with 20 bases between. This CDR3 contains 18 residues. The germline gives CDR1 MDHEN, CDR2 SYDVKM. Here the CDR3 DNA reads TGTGCCAGCAGTTTCCGCGGAGGGAAGAGTTACATGAACACTGAAGCTTTCTTT. Protein sequence: CASSFRGGKSYMNTEAFF.

The rearrangement uses TRBV7-9 and TRBJ1-1; D unresolved. Germline CDR1 and CDR2: SEHNR and FQNEAQ (reference sequence). Trimming shortened V by 4 bases and J by 8 bases, and 17 bases separated the two germline ends. The CDR3 extends over 14 amino acids. The CDR3, as DNA: TGTGCCAGCAGCTCCCCGGGCCGGACTGCCGAAGCTTTCTTT. Translating it yields CASSSPGRTAEAFF.

V usage is TRBV6-5 and J usage is TRBJ1-2; 7 nucleotides match TRBD1. The ends lost 8 bases at V and 2 bases at J; junction bases unmatched: 8. CDR1 is MNHEY, CDR2 SVGAGI, per germline. This CDR3 is 14 amino acids long. CDR3 residues: CASGVLGQNYGYTF. Written as DNA, the CDR3 is TGTGCCAGCGGAGTTCTGGGACAGAACTATGGCTACACCTTC.

V gene TRBV28 combines with J gene TRBJ1-5; TRBD1 might be the D (5 bases). With 5 bases removed from V and 10 bases from J, the gap between germline ends came to 18 bases. Germline CDR1 reads MDHEN; CDR2 reads SYDVKM. The CDR3 is 14 amino acids. CDR3 loop: CASSPAGPQGPQHF. In DNA, the CDR3 is TGTGCCAGCAGTCCTGCGGGACCCCAAGGACCCCAGCATTTT.

The chain uses TRBV5-1 and TRBJ1-1; the match to TRBD1 covers 8 bases. The germline CDR1 and CDR2 sequences are SGHRS and YFSETQ. V was pared by 3 bases and J by 0 bases, with 1 base of the junction left unmatched. This CDR3 is 14 amino acids long. CDR3 residues: CASSSDRVNTEAFF. The CDR3 nucleotides are TGCGCCAGCAGCTCGGACAGGGTGAACACTGAAGCTTTCTTT.

This chain uses TRBV13 with TRBJ2-7; no firm D call. This CDR3 has 15 amino acids. Trimming took off 4 bases at V and 0 bases at J, with 13 bases between the two ends. Germline V CDR1 and CDR2: PRHDT, FYEKMQ (reference sequence). The CDR3 region is CASSSWTASSYEQYF. The CDR3 coding sequence is TGTGCCAGCAGCTCCTGGACGGCAAGCTCCTACGAGCAGTACTTC.

V gene TRBV6-5 combines with J gene TRBJ1-4, with D possibly TRBD1 on 5 matching bases. V was shortened by 6 bases and J by 8 bases, with 10 bases between the two germline ends. This CDR3 region has 12 residues. Looked up from germline, CDR1 is MNHEY and CDR2 is SVGAGI. The CDR3 sequence: CASRGVGEKLFF. For the CDR3, the DNA is TGTGCCAGCAGGGGGGTCGGGGAAAAACTGTTTTTT.

In nucleotides, the CDR3 is TGTGCCAGCAGGGTTCGAGGGGACGAGCAGTACTTC. The encoded protein is CASRVRGDEQYF. The gene calls are TRBV2 and TRBJ2-7, with D perhaps TRBD1 or TRBD2 (5 bases each). This CDR3 contains 12 residues. Germline values: CDR1 SNHLY, CDR2 FYNNEI. The V gene lost 6 bases and the J gene lost 5 bases, with 11 bases spanning the gap.

The V call is TRBV3-1 (or the pseudogene TRBV3-2), the J call TRBJ1-6, with 7 nucleotides matching TRBD1. The CDR3 is made up of 15 amino acids. The ends lost 6 bases at V and 7 bases at J; junction bases unmatched: 9. Germline V CDR1 and CDR2: LGHDT, YNNKEL (reference sequence). The DNA of the CDR3 is TGTGCCAGCAGAACCGCCGACAGGGCCAATTCACCCCTCCACTTT. It specifies CASRTADRANSPLHF.

V usage is TRBV5-1 and J usage is TRBJ1-2; D remains unclear. V lost 0 bases to trimming and J lost 6 bases, with 12 bases between them. Looked up from germline, CDR1 is SGHRS and CDR2 is YFSETQ. The CDR3 totals 14 residues. Here the CDR3 reads CASSLDRSCDGYTF. CDR3 DNA: TGCGCCAGCAGCTTGGACCGGTCGTGTGATGGCTACACCTTC.

The chain recombines TRBV10-3 with TRBJ2-7; D gene uncertain. The V and J ends lost 2 bases and 0 bases respectively, with 8 bases between them. CDR3 size: 14 residues. Germline V lookup: CDR1 ENHRY, CDR2 SYGVKD. The CDR3 bases are TGTGCCATCAGTGAGGAAGCTTCCTCCTACGAGCAGTACTTC. Amino acid sequence: CAISEEASSYEQYF.

The CDR3, as DNA: TGTGCCAGCTCACCTTCAGGACTAGCGGGATCCCACGAGCAGTACTTC. Its translation: CASSPSGLAGSHEQYF. The genes are TRBV18 and TRBJ2-7; the match to TRBD2 covers 12 bases. CDR3 length: 16 amino acids. V shed 3 bases and J 5 bases; nucleotides not matched to a gene: 8. Germline V lookup: CDR1 KGHSH, CDR2 LQKENI.

The sample holds one count of this clone. The chain carries TRBV19 and TRBJ2-5; D is ambiguous. Germline V gene sequence: CDR1 LNHDA, CDR2 SQIVND (reference sequence). This CDR3 has 14 amino acids. Trimming took 3 bases from V and 4 from J, leaving 12 bases between them. The DNA for the CDR3 is TGTGCCAGTAGTATCGGTGACTCCGGAGAGACCCAGTACTTC. It codes for CASSIGDSGETQYF.

The J gene is TRBJ2-2, the V gene TRBV27, with 9 bases aligning to TRBD1. The germline V gene has CDR1 MNHEY and CDR2 SMNVEV (reference sequence). CDR3 size: 15 residues. V trimming: 6 bases; J trimming: 3 bases; junction bases outside the gene matches: 5. The CDR3 loop reads CASRWGQGYTGELFF. Written as DNA, the CDR3 is TGTGCCAGCAGATGGGGACAGGGATACACCGGGGAGCTGTTTTTT.

CDR3 loop: CASSLQQGAPYEQYF. CDR3 sequence (DNA): TGTGCCAGCAGCCTCCAACAGGGGGCCCCCTACGAGCAGTACTTC. The chain links TRBV7-8 to TRBJ2-7; 9 nucleotides match TRBD1. V lost 5 bases and J lost 2; bases outside the gene matches: 7. This CDR3 is built from 15 residues. CDR1 is SGHVS, CDR2 FQNEAQ, per germline.

The V and J genes are TRBV12-3 or TRBV12-4 and TRBJ1-5; possibly TRBD1 for D (6 bases). CDR3 length equals 13 residues. The ends were cut back, 6 bases at V and 10 bases at J, with 16 bases in the middle. The CDR3 sequence: CASSPGQLGPQHF. The CDR3 bases are TGTGCCAGCAGCCCTGGACAGTTAGGTCCCCAGCATTTT.

The chain carries TRBV5-1 and TRBJ2-2; D is possibly TRBD2 (5 bases). V was shortened by 5 bases and J by 4 bases, with 12 bases between the two germline ends. Germline assignment: CDR1 SGHRS and CDR2 YFSETQ. The CDR3 runs 14 residues. The CDR3 here is CASRLGQTTGELFF. The CDR3 region has the DNA TGCGCCAGCAGACTAGGGCAGACCACCGGGGAGCTGTTTTTT.

V gene TRBV7-9 combines with J gene TRBJ2-1; TRBD1 might be the D (6 bases). The V end lost 5 bases, the J end lost 4 bases, and 24 bases lay between the germline ends. This CDR3 spans 18 amino acids. The V gene's germline CDR1 is SEHNR and CDR2 FQNEAQ (reference sequence). The CDR3 sequence: CASSTQYGSDRRYNEQFF. CDR3 sequence (DNA): TGTGCCAGCAGCACGCAATACGGGTCAGACAGGCGGTACAATGAGCAGTTCTTC.

Worth noting for this clone: The sample has other DNA sequences that encode this CDR3 too. CDR3 in DNA: TGTGCCAGCAGCTTGCAGGGATCTGGAAACACCATATATTTT. Residues: CASSLQGSGNTIYF. V gene TRBV5-4 combines with J gene TRBJ1-3; TRBD1 might be the D (5 bases). The CDR3 totals 14 residues. The germline V gene encodes CDR1 SGHNT and CDR2 YYREEE (reference sequence). Trimming took off 1 base at V and 1 base at J, with 6 bases between the two ends.

The V and J genes are TRBV2 and TRBJ2-1, with 7 bases identical to TRBD2. This CDR3 region has 15 residues. Per germline, CDR1 SNHLY and CDR2 FYNNEI. After removal of 2 bases from V and 4 bases from J, the junction contained 5 bases not matched to a gene. DNA for the CDR3: TGTGCCAGCAGTGAAACGGGGGGACTATACAATGAGCAGTTCTTC. Translation: CASSETGGLYNEQFF.

V gene TRBV28 combines with J gene TRBJ1-2, with D maybe TRBD1 (5 bases). The V gene lost 5 bases and the J gene lost 10 bases, with 17 bases spanning the gap. Germline V gives CDR1 MDHEN, CDR2 SYDVKM. This CDR3 has 13 residues. The CDR3 protein is CASSPPPGGSYTF. The CDR3 DNA reads as TGTGCCAGCAGTCCCCCCCCGGGGGGGTCCTACACCTTC.

The chain recombines TRBV7-9 with TRBJ2-1, with D perhaps assigned TRBD1 or TRBD2 (5 bases each). This CDR3 comprises 16 residues. Germline-derived CDR1 and CDR2 are SEHNR and FQNEAQ (reference sequence). V was clipped by 5 bases and J by 0 bases, with 14 bases between them. The CDR3 sequence: CASSRRGGHSYNEQFF. CDR3 DNA: TGTGCCAGCAGCCGCCGTGGGGGTCACTCCTACAATGAGCAGTTCTTC.

The J gene is TRBJ2-7, the V gene TRBV11-3; a weak D match, TRBD2 (5 bases). The length of the CDR3 is 15 residues. Trimming removed 7 bases at V and 4 bases at J, with 20 bases between. Germline V CDR1 and CDR2: SGHNT, YENEEA. The CDR3 sequence is CASTLRPGSRYEQYF. The CDR3, as DNA: TGTGCCAGCACCCTCCGTCCGGGATCTAGGTACGAGCAGTACTTC.

The chain joins TRBV18 to TRBJ2-2; TRBD1 aligns across 7 bases. With V trimmed by 6 bases and J by 3 bases, 10 bases remained unmatched. The V gene's germline CDR1 is KGHSH and CDR2 LQKENI. The CDR3 length is 16 residues. CDR3 DNA sequence: TGTGCCAGCTCCCAGAGACAGGGAAGGGACACCGGGGAGCTGTTTTTT. Translation: CASSQRQGRDTGELFF.

The gene calls are TRBV7-2 and TRBJ2-7; 7 nucleotides line up with TRBD2. This CDR3 contains 12 residues. Germline V gene sequence: CDR1 SGHTA, CDR2 FQGNSA. J was trimmed by 2 bases and V by 6 bases; bases with no gene match: 1. For the CDR3, the DNA is TGTGCCAGCAGGGGGGGGGCCTACGAGCAGTACTTC. This gives the protein CASRGGAYEQYF.

This chain connects TRBV4-3 to TRBJ1-4, with TRBD1 as a possible D gene (5 bases). Germline V gives CDR1 LGHNA, CDR2 YSLEER. The CDR3 is 15 residues long. The V end lost 1 base, the J end lost 6 bases, and 12 bases lay between the germline ends. This chain's CDR3 is CASSQGQWGDEKLFF. Here the CDR3 DNA reads TGCGCCAGCAGCCAAGGACAGTGGGGAGATGAAAAACTGTTTTTT.

The chain carries TRBV10-3 and TRBJ1-1; maybe TRBD1 (5 bases). Per germline, CDR1 ENHRY and CDR2 SYGVKD. The CDR3 totals 13 residues. V shed 5 bases and J shed 10 bases, with 17 bases lying between them. CDR3 residues: CAISWDFGRVAFF. CDR3 nucleotides: TGTGCCATCAGTTGGGACTTCGGGAGGGTAGCTTTCTTT.

The V call is TRBV28, the J call TRBJ1-2; D unresolved. The CDR3 is made up of 12 amino acids. The V gene's germline CDR1 is MDHEN and CDR2 SYDVKM. The germline V and J ends were trimmed by 6 bases and 4 bases, with 9 bases remaining between them. This CDR3 reads CASRSLSYGYTF. CDR3 bases: TGTGCCAGCAGGTCCCTTTCCTATGGCTACACCTTC.

This chain uses TRBV28 with TRBJ1-1, with 7 bases aligning to TRBD1. Germline values: CDR1 MDHEN, CDR2 SYDVKM. J was trimmed by 0 bases and V by 4 bases; bases with no gene match: 20. CDR3 length equals 20 residues. CDR3 DNA sequence: TGTGCCAGCAGTTCCCCTAGAACAGGGGCTCGGGTAACCTTGAACACTGAAGCTTTCTTT. The encoded protein is CASSSPRTGARVTLNTEAFF.